This TCR beta chain derives from a study of blood T cell repertoires in COVID-19. Germline V gene data show CDR1 as SGHTA and CDR2 as FQGTGA. The CDR3 totals 15 residues. J was trimmed by 7 bases and V by 8 bases; bases with no gene match: 14. Authors' data handling: Reference gene primers were amplified, and this amplification served to estimate nucleated cell counts. The data were produced by immunoSEQ multiplex PCR, yet TCRdb's version contains in-frame clones alone and is incomplete. The V and J calls and clone size come from that table; D and trimming were worked out from the DNA. The sample carries tens of thousands of clones, about 86% recorded once.

The V and J genes are TRBV7-3 and TRBJ1-5, with 7 bases matching TRBD1. The specimen was peripheral blood. This TCR was sampled from a human donor with active COVID-19. The donor label of this sample is uncertain. CDR3: CASPGPGGFSQPQHF. DNA of the CDR3: TGTGCCAGCCCGGGGCCAGGGGGTTTTAGCCAGCCCCAGCATTTT.